These 20 T cell receptor beta chains came from one sample sequenced in a study of CD8 T cells in Susac syndrome. Random hexamers were used to reverse transcribe the RNA input (about 0.45 to 1 ug). TCRdb processed the immunoSEQ multiplex PCR reads anew with MiXCR; each CDR3 protein has one entry. The data contain about 80,000 distinct CDR3 sequences, about 94% of them singletons. Sequencing was performed on CD8+ T cells from PBMCs. The receptors were sampled from a human donor in good health.

The chain is built from TRBV18 and TRBJ2-3; no reliable D call. This CDR3 region has 12 residues. Trimming cost V 3 bases and J 2 bases, with 3 bases left between them. Looked up from germline, CDR1 is KGHSH and CDR2 is LQKENI. CDR3 sequence (DNA): TGTGCCAGCTCACCCTACACAGATACGCAGTATTTT. This encodes CASSPYTDTQYF.

The chain carries TRBV24-1 and TRBJ1-1; D might be TRBD1 (5 bases). The V end was cut by 4 bases, the J end by 10 bases, with 15 bases between. This CDR3 has 13 amino acids. Germline CDR1 and CDR2: KGHDR and SFDVKD. The CDR3, as DNA: TGTGCCACCAGTGACACGAGCGGGGCAAGAGCTTTCTTT. It specifies CATSDTSGARAFF.

This clonotype is a singleton in its sample. The chain joins TRBV7-2 to TRBJ1-1, with D uncertain. Looked up from germline, CDR1 is SGHTA and CDR2 is FQGNSA. Trimming removed 0 bases from V and 2 bases from J, with 7 bases in between. The CDR3 has 14 amino acids. The CDR3 bases are TGTGCCAGCAGCTTAGCGGACGGAAACACTGAAGCTTTCTTT. Translated: CASSLADGNTEAFF. Drawing the rest from reference TRBV7-2 and TRBJ1-1, the complete variable domain is GAGVSQSPSNKVTEKGKDVELRCDPISGHTALYWYRQSLGQGLEFLIYFQGNSAPDKSGLPSDRFSAERTGGSVSTLTIQRTQQEDSAVYLCASSLADGNTEAFFGQGTRLTVV.

The J gene is TRBJ2-5, the V gene TRBV7-8; the D gene could be TRBD1 or TRBD2 (6 bases each). V lost 2 bases, J lost 1 base, and 14 bases lay in between. Per the germline V gene, CDR1 is SGHVS and CDR2 is FQNEAQ. The CDR3 sequence is 16 residues long. The CDR3 DNA follows: TGTGCCAGCAGCTTACTAGTAGCGGACAGCCAAGAGACCCAGTACTTC. It codes for CASSLLVADSQETQYF.

V usage is TRBV14 and J usage is TRBJ2-3; 10 positions match TRBD2. This CDR3 comprises 16 residues. Germline V gene sequence: CDR1 SGHDN, CDR2 FVKESK. The junction had 5 bases not matched to a gene; V was cut back by 3 bases and J by 2 bases. The CDR3 nucleotides read TGTGCCAGCAGCCAGGATAGCGGGAGGCCCACAGATACGCAGTATTTT. Its protein is CASSQDSGRPTDTQYF.

This chain connects TRBV13 to TRBJ2-1; TRBD2 agrees at 8 bases. This CDR3 has 16 residues. Germline V lookup: CDR1 PRHDT, CDR2 FYEKMQ (reference sequence). V dropped 1 base and J dropped 6; count of bases not matched to a gene: 8. The CDR3 nucleotides are TGTGCCAGCAGCTTAGTAGCGTCCGGGACTAGCAATGAGCAGTTCTTC. It codes for CASSLVASGTSNEQFF.

The chain carries TRBV7-8 and TRBJ2-1, with 16 bases that match TRBD2. The CDR3 is 17 residues long. J was trimmed by 5 bases and V by 5 bases; bases with no gene match: 6. The germline V gene encodes CDR1 SGHVS and CDR2 FQNEAQ. In DNA form, the CDR3 reads TGTGCCAGCAGCCCGGGACTAGCGGGGGGGAATAACAATGAGCAGTTCTTC. This codes for CASSPGLAGGNNNEQFF.

This clonotype has just one count. This chain joins TRBV24-1 and TRBJ1-1; possible D gene TRBD1, 6 bases. V lost 4 bases, J lost 4 bases, and 9 bases lay in between. This CDR3 spans 13 amino acids. The germline CDR1 and CDR2 sequences are KGHDR and SFDVKD. Written as DNA, the CDR3 is TGTGCCACCAGTGAGGAGGGGGGCACTGAAGCTTTCTTT. Translation gives CATSEEGGTEAFF.

V gene TRBV2 combines with J gene TRBJ1-1, with 9 bases that match TRBD1. Looked up from germline, CDR1 is SNHLY and CDR2 is FYNNEI. The V segment lost 10 bases and the J segment 8 bases; nucleotides outside the gene matches: 5. This CDR3 has 11 residues. DNA for the CDR3: TGTGCCATACCGACAGGGGGAGAAGCTTTCTTT. Translated: CAIPTGGEAFF.

V is TRBV15 and J is TRBJ2-2; D call uncertain. The CDR3 contains 14 residues. The germline CDR1 and CDR2 sequences are LNHNV and YYDKDF (reference sequence). With 6 bases removed from V and 2 bases from J, the gap between germline ends came to 10 bases. Here the CDR3 reads CATRPRDNTGELFF. CDR3 sequence (DNA): TGTGCCACCAGGCCCAGAGATAACACCGGGGAGCTGTTTTTT.

The rearrangement uses TRBV3-1 and TRBJ2-7, with D possibly TRBD2 on 6 matching bases. Germline V gives CDR1 LGHDT, CDR2 YNNKEL (reference sequence). V lost 0 bases and J lost 1, with 10 bases in between. The CDR3 totals 15 residues. The CDR3 spells CASSQETGGSYEQYF. The CDR3 coding sequence is TGTGCCAGCAGCCAAGAAACCGGGGGATCCTACGAGCAGTACTTC.

V usage is TRBV10-3 and J usage is TRBJ2-5; 8 bases align to TRBD1. Germline V gene sequence: CDR1 ENHRY, CDR2 SYGVKD. V dropped 6 bases and J dropped 5; count of bases not matched to a gene: 8. This CDR3 comprises 14 residues. Written as DNA, the CDR3 is TGTGCCATCAGCGAAACAGGGGGACGGGAGACCCAGTACTTC. As protein: CAISETGGRETQYF.

The chain combines TRBV7-9 with TRBJ2-3, with D uncertain. CDR1 is SEHNR, CDR2 FQNEAQ, per germline (reference sequence). The ends were cut back, 5 bases at V and 2 bases at J, with 17 bases in the middle. This CDR3 is 16 amino acids long. The CDR3 loop is CASSLEANWDTDTQYF. The CDR3 nucleotides are TGTGCCAGCAGCCTAGAGGCGAACTGGGACACAGATACGCAGTATTTT.

This rearrangement joins TRBV3-1 to TRBJ2-5; 13 bases map to TRBD2. Germline CDR1 is LGHDT and CDR2 is YNNKEL (reference sequence). After removal of 3 bases from V and 3 bases from J, the junction contained 4 bases not matched to a gene. This CDR3 is 16 amino acids long. The CDR3: CASSQPGTSGEETQYF. The CDR3 DNA reads as TGTGCCAGCAGCCAGCCCGGGACTAGCGGGGAAGAGACCCAGTACTTC.

The chain joins TRBV14 to TRBJ2-1, with D tentatively TRBD1 (5 bases). V lost 2 bases, J lost 0 bases, and 11 bases lay in between. CDR1 is SGHDN, CDR2 FVKESK, per germline. This CDR3 has 16 residues. The CDR3 is CASSQPWGSSYNEQFF. CDR3 nucleotides: TGTGCCAGCAGCCAACCTTGGGGCAGCTCCTACAATGAGCAGTTCTTC. The entire variable domain, with the rest obtained from reference TRBV14 and TRBJ2-1, is as follows: EAGVTQFPSHSVIEKGQTVTLRCDPISGHDNLYWYRRVMGKEIKFLLHFVKESKQDESGMPNNRFLAERTGGTYSTLKVQPAELEDSGVYFCASSQPWGSSYNEQFFGPGTRLTVL.

This clonotype was seen only once. The chain combines TRBV6-5 with TRBJ2-1; D gene unclear. This CDR3 region has 13 residues. V lost 6 bases and J 6 bases, leaving 12 bases between the germline ends. Germline values: CDR1 MNHEY, CDR2 SVGAGI. The CDR3 DNA follows: TGTGCCAGCAGCCCAACTCGATTCAATGAGCAGTTCTTC. It specifies CASSPTRFNEQFF.

The J gene is TRBJ2-2, the V gene TRBV6-4; the D is unclear. This CDR3 has 13 residues. The germline gives CDR1 MRHNA, CDR2 SNTAGT. V was trimmed by 2 bases and J by 3 bases, leaving 4 bases between them. CDR3 sequence (DNA): TGTGCCAGCAGTGACGGGGACACCGGGGAGCTGTTTTTT. This encodes CASSDGDTGELFF.

The chain carries TRBV12-3 or TRBV12-4 and TRBJ2-1, with D perhaps TRBD1 (6 bases). This CDR3 comprises 15 residues. Trimming stripped 2 bases from V and 3 bases from J, with 11 bases between. The CDR3 DNA reads as TGTGCCAGCAGTTTATTCAGGGGCCACTACAATGAGCAGTTCTTC. Its translation: CASSLFRGHYNEQFF.

The gene calls are TRBV15 and TRBJ1-5; D perhaps matches TRBD1 (6 bases). The V and J ends lost 5 bases and 0 bases respectively, with 14 bases between them. This CDR3 contains 16 residues. Per the germline V gene, CDR1 is LNHNV and CDR2 is YYDKDF (reference sequence). The CDR3 sequence: CATSLGQFYSNQPQHF. The CDR3 DNA reads as TGTGCCACCAGCCTTGGACAGTTTTATAGCAATCAGCCCCAGCATTTT.

J is TRBJ1-1 and V is TRBV29-1, with 8 bases identical to TRBD1. The germline V gene has CDR1 SQVTM and CDR2 ANQGSEA. This CDR3 has 13 residues. After removal of 6 bases from V and 4 bases from J, the junction contained 7 bases not matched to a gene. CDR3 DNA: TGCAGCGTGGTAGGACAGGGAGGCACTGAAGCTTTCTTT. Protein: CSVVGQGGTEAFF.